This T cell receptor (beta chain) comes out of a study of T cell changes during pregnancy in multiple sclerosis (dated by TCRdb to between 2017 and 2020). As for the study more broadly: The study looked at changes in the T cell repertoire across pregnancy in women with multiple sclerosis.

Notes on this clone: Its antigen is unknown. The record has no base qualities; no much larger clone is one base away.

V ends up 0 bases short and J 3 bases short, with an unmatched junction base count of 4. The CDR3, from cysteine to phenylalanine, totals 15 residues. Solely the CDR3 DNA is kept, with 45 bases framed from the first base. The germline V gene gives CDR1 as SGDLS and CDR2 as YYNGEE. Preparation of the library involved the immunoSEQ multiplex PCR assay. Held by TCRdb, this immuneACCESS table contains in-frame sequences only and omits some clones. Under half of the omission traces to an unresolved V gene where checked; the cause of the rest is unknown. The sample yields about 17,000 clones; nearly 90% were counted once. Jointly, the top ten make up approximately 12% of the sample.

This clonotype was sampled from a female donor in good health, enrolled as a control in a pregnancy study. The rearranged segments are TRBV9 and TRBJ2-3; 7 nucleotides in the junction match TRBD1. The specimen was CD8+ T cells from peripheral blood mononuclear cells, collected after pregnancy. CDR3 reads: CASSVEGGRTDTQYF. The sequence in DNA is TGTGCCAGCAGCGTAGAAGGGGGCAGGACAGATACGCAGTATTTT.